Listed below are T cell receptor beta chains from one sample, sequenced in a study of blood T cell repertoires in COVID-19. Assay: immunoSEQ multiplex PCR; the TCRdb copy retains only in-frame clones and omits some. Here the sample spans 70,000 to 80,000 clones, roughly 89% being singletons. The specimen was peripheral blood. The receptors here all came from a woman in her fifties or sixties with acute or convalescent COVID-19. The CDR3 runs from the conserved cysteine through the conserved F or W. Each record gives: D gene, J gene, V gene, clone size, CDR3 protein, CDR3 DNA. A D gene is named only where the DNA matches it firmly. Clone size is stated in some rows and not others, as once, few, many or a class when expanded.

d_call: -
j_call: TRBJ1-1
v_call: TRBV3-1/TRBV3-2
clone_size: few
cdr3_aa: CASSQERGRAFF
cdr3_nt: TGTGCCAGCAGCCAAGAGCGGGGGCGAGCTTTCTTT

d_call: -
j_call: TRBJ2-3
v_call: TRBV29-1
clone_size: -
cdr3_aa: CSVELGGPRDTQYF
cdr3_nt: TGCAGCGTTGAACTGGGGGGACCTCGAGATACGCAGTATTTT

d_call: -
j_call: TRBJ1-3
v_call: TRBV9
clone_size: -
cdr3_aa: CASSVAHSRGNTIYF
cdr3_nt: TGTGCCAGCAGCGTAGCCCACTCGAGGGGGAACACCATATATTTT

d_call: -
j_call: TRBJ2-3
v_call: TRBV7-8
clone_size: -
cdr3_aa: CASSFDYTDTQYF
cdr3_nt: TGTGCCAGCAGCTTCGACTACACAGATACGCAGTATTTT

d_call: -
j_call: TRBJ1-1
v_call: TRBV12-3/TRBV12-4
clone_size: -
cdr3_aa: CASRALFTEAFF
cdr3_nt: TGTGCCAGCAGGGCTCTGTTCACTGAAGCTTTCTTT

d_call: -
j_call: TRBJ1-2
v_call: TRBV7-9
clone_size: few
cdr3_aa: CASSPPGRAYGYTF
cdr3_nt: TGTGCCAGCAGCCCCCCAGGGAGGGCTTATGGCTACACCTTC

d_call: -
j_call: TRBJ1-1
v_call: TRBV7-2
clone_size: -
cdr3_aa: CASSLVAALNTEAFF
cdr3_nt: TGTGCCAGCAGCTTAGTCGCGGCCCTGAACACTGAAGCTTTCTTT

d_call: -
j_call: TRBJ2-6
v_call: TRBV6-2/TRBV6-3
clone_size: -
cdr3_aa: CASSTRTAGSGANVLTF
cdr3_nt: TGTGCCAGCAGTACGAGAACCGCAGGGTCTGGGGCCAACGTCCTGACTTTC

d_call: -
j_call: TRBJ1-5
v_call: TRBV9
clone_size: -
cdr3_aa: CASSVGTVGNQPQHF
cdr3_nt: TGTGCCAGCAGCGTAGGAACAGTTGGCAATCAGCCCCAGCATTTT

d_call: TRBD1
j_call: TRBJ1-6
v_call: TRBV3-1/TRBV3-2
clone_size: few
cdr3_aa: CASSTQGANSPLHF
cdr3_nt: TGTGCCAGCTCGACTCAGGGGGCGAATTCACCCCTCCACTTT

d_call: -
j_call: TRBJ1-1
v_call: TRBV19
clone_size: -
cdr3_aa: CASSTALTGSAFF
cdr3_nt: TGTGCCAGTAGTACAGCCCTAACAGGGTCGGCTTTCTTT

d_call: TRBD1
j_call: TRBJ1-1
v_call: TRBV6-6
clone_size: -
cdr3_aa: CASKDMGRGTEAFF
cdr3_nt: TGTGCCAGCAAGGACATGGGCAGGGGGACTGAAGCTTTCTTT

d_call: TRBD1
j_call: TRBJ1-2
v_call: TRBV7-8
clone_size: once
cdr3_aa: CASSDGETGVLWGYTF
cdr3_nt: TGTGCCAGCAGCGACGGCGAGACAGGGGTATTGTGGGGCTACACCTTC

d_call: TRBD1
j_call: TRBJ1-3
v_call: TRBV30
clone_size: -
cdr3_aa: CAWSGDRVGLSGNTIYF
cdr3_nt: TGTGCCTGGAGTGGGGACAGGGTCGGCCTCTCTGGAAACACCATATATTTT

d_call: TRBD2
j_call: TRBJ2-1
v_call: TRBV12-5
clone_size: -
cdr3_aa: CASGYGLARSSEQFF
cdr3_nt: TGTGCTAGTGGCTACGGACTAGCAAGATCGAGTGAGCAGTTCTTC

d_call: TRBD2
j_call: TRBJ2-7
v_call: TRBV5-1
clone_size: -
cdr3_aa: CASSFASGAYEQYF
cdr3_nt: TGCGCCAGCAGCTTCGCTAGCGGAGCCTACGAGCAGTACTTC

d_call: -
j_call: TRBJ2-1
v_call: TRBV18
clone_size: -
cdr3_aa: CASSPIRGDNEQFF
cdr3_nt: TGTGCCAGCTCACCCATCCGCGGGGACAATGAGCAGTTCTTC

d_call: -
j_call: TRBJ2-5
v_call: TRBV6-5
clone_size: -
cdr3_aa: CASTLSAGSPETQYF
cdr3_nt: TGTGCCAGCACCTTAAGTGCAGGGTCCCCAGAGACCCAGTACTTC

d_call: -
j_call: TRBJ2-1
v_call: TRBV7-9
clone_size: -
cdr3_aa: CASSLTISYNEQFF
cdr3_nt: TGTGCCAGCAGCTTGACAATATCCTACAATGAGCAGTTCTTC

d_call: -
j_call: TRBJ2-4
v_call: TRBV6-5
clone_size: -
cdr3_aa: CASRSPVDIQYF
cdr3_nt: TGTGCCAGCCGATCCCCAGTGGACATTCAGTACTTC

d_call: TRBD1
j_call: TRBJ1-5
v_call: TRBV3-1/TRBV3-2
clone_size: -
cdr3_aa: CASTPSTDRGASVGYQPQHF
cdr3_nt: TGTGCCAGCACCCCGTCGACAGACAGGGGCGCGTCGGTAGGATATCAGCCCCAGCATTTT

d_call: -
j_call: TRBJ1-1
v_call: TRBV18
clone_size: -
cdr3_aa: CASLEARDTEAFF
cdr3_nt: TGTGCCAGCCTAGAGGCCAGGGACACTGAAGCTTTCTTT

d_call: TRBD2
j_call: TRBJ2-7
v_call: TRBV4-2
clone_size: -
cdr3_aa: CASSQEMVAGGEQYF
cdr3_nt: TGTGCCAGCAGCCAAGAGATGGTAGCGGGAGGCGAGCAGTACTTC

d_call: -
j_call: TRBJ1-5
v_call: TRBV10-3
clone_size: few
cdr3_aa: CAISETSNQPQHF
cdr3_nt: TGTGCCATCAGTGAAACAAGCAATCAGCCCCAGCATTTT

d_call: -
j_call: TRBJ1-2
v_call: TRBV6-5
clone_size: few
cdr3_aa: CASSYRGVNYGYTF
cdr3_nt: TGTGCCAGCAGTTACAGGGGCGTAAACTATGGCTACACCTTC

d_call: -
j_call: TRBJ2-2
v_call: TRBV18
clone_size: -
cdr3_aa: CASSPSRSHTGELFF
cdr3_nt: TGTGCCAGCTCACCCTCCCGGAGCCACACCGGGGAGCTGTTTTTT

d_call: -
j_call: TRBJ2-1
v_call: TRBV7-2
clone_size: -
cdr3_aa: CASSVGGPTGEQFF
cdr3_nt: TGTGCCAGCAGCGTCGGGGGGCCCACCGGCGAGCAGTTCTTC

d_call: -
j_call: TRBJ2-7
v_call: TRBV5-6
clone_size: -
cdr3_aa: CASSFPTAINSYEQYF
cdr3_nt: TGTGCCAGCAGCTTTCCCACAGCCATTAACTCCTACGAGCAGTACTTC

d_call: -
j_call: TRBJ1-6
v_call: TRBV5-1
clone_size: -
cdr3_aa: CASSLDGTGDSPLHF
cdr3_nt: TGCGCCAGCAGCTTAGACGGGACTGGTGATTCACCCCTCCACTTT

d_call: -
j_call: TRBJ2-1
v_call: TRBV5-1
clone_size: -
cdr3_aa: CASMTVGSGYNEQFF
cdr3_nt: TGCGCCAGCATGACAGTCGGTTCCGGCTACAATGAGCAGTTCTTC

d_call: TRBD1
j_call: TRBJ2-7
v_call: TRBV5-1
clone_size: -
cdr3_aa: CASSLAGQKYEQYF
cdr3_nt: TGCGCCAGCAGCTTGGCGGGACAGAAGTACGAGCAGTACTTC